The 24 T cell receptor beta chains listed next were all sequenced from one sample in a study of blood T cell repertoires in COVID-19. Some clones are missing from TCRdb's copy, which holds only in-frame ones; the method was immunoSEQ multiplex PCR. The data contain 70,000 to 95,000 clones, nearly 85% of them singletons. Sample: peripheral blood. These receptors were obtained from a woman aged 60-70 years with acute or convalescent COVID-19.

V gene TRBV3-1 (or the pseudogene TRBV3-2) combines with J gene TRBJ1-2; D is undetermined. V shed 4 bases and J shed 3 bases, with 9 bases lying between them. Germline CDR1 reads LGHDT; CDR2 reads YNNKEL (reference sequence). The CDR3 sequence is 13 residues long. The CDR3 region has the DNA TGTGCCAGCAGCCCCGGGCGGGACTATGGCTACACCTTC. Translated: CASSPGRDYGYTF.

This chain connects TRBV2 to TRBJ1-2, with 8 bases identical to TRBD1. V lost 1 base and J lost 5; bases outside the gene matches: 9. CDR3 length equals 16 residues. In germline, CDR1 is SNHLY, CDR2 FYNNEI. CDR3 in DNA: TGTGCCAGCAGTGAAGGGTATAAAAACAGGGGGTATGGCTACACCTTC. Translated: CASSEGYKNRGYGYTF.

The genes are TRBV6-2 or TRBV6-3 and TRBJ2-5; 8 bases map to TRBD1. Trimming took 5 bases from V and 2 from J; bases not matched to a gene: 10. This CDR3 contains 16 residues. Germline loops: CDR1 MNHEY, CDR2 SVGEGT. The CDR3 DNA is TGTGCCAGCAGTACAAGACAGGGGAGTCAACAAGAGACCCAGTACTTC. This sequence encodes CASSTRQGSQQETQYF.

V and J are TRBV7-2 and TRBJ1-4; weak D call: TRBD1 (6 bases). From germline, CDR1 is SGHTA and CDR2 FQGNSA. Trimming took off 4 bases at V and 2 bases at J, with 14 bases between the two ends. The CDR3 loop spans 16 amino acids. Here the CDR3 DNA reads TGTGCCAGCAGCTGGGGAAACAGGGCCACTAATGAAAAACTGTTTTTT. Amino acids: CASSWGNRATNEKLFF. Full variable domain (missing parts from reference TRBV7-2 and TRBJ1-4): GAGVSQSPSNKVTEKGKDVELRCDPISGHTALYWYRQSLGQGLEFLIYFQGNSAPDKSGLPSDRFSAERTGGSVSTLTIQRTQQEDSAVYLCASSWGNRATNEKLFFGSGTQLSVL.

The chain employs TRBV5-6 and TRBJ2-7; 7 bases map to TRBD1. This CDR3 has 15 amino acids. Germline V lookup: CDR1 SGHDT, CDR2 YYEEEE. V shed 4 bases, J shed 2 bases, and the junction held 9 bases outside the gene matches. As DNA, the CDR3 is TGTGCCAGCAGCGAGGACAGGCTTACGGCCTACGAGCAGTACTTC. This encodes CASSEDRLTAYEQYF. Full variable domain (missing parts from reference TRBV5-6 and TRBJ2-7): DAGVTQSPTHLIKTRGQQVTLRCSPKSGHDTVSWYQQALGQGPQFIFQYYEEEERQRGNFPDRFSGHQFPNYSSELNVNALLLGDSALYLCASSEDRLTAYEQYFGPGTRLTVT.

The sample holds a few counts of this clone. The chain carries TRBV27 and TRBJ1-6; the D is unclear. The V gene's germline CDR1 is MNHEY and CDR2 SMNVEV (reference sequence). The CDR3 covers 15 residues. V lost 1 base and J 11 bases, leaving 15 bases between the germline ends. This CDR3 reads CASSLYSAGPTPLHF. CDR3 bases: TGTGCCAGCAGTTTATATTCAGCAGGTCCTACACCCCTCCACTTT.

The genes are TRBV5-1 and TRBJ2-2; 7 bases fit TRBD1. This CDR3 contains 17 residues. V lost 0 bases and J lost 1; bases outside the gene matches: 6. Germline lookup yields CDR1 SGHRS and CDR2 YFSETQ. CDR3 in amino acids: CASSLGPGQQNTGELFF. In DNA form, the CDR3 reads TGCGCCAGCAGCTTGGGTCCGGGACAGCAGAACACCGGGGAGCTGTTTTTT.

This clone occurred a few times. V gene TRBV4-1 combines with J gene TRBJ1-2; no clear D. In germline, CDR1 is MGHRA, CDR2 YSYEKL. This CDR3 contains 14 residues. Trimming left V 1 base short and J 2 bases short, with 8 bases between. CDR3 sequence: CASSQANRNYGYTF. In nucleotides, the CDR3 is TGCGCCAGCAGCCAAGCCAACCGGAACTATGGCTACACCTTC.

This clone has just a few counts. The rearrangement uses TRBV9 and TRBJ1-3; 7 positions match TRBD1. Germline-derived CDR1 and CDR2 are SGDLS and YYNGEE. This CDR3 is built from 17 residues. V dropped 0 bases and J dropped 0; count of bases not matched to a gene: 6. Here the CDR3 DNA reads TGTGCCAGCAGCGTAGGAGGGGGCAGGTTCTCTGGAAACACCATATATTTT. It specifies CASSVGGGRFSGNTIYF.

The chain links TRBV2 to TRBJ2-1; 9 positions agree with TRBD2. The germline V gene has CDR1 SNHLY and CDR2 FYNNEI. Unmatched junction bases numbered 13, after V lost 8 bases and J lost 8 bases. The CDR3 is 15 residues long. DNA of the CDR3: TGTGCCAGCGGCGTTGGGACTAGCTCGCCCTATGAGCAGTTCTTC. Amino acids: CASGVGTSSPYEQFF.

This chain connects TRBV5-1 to TRBJ2-7, with D perhaps TRBD2 (6 bases). Germline V gene lookup returns CDR1 SGHRS and CDR2 YFSETQ. Trimming removed 4 bases at V and 2 bases at J, with 13 bases between. CDR3 length: 14 amino acids. The CDR3 loop is CASSPEGSPYEQYF. The CDR3 DNA reads TGCGCCAGCAGCCCGGAGGGCAGCCCCTACGAGCAGTACTTC.

The chain combines TRBV28 with TRBJ1-5, with D hard to call. The CDR3 loop spans 18 amino acids. Germline V gene data show CDR1 as MDHEN and CDR2 as SYDVKM. Trimming cost V 3 bases and J 0 bases, with 18 bases left between them. The DNA of the CDR3 is TGTGCCAGCAGTTTCGGTCGTAAAGTGACTAATAGCAATCAGCCCCAGCATTTT. Translated: CASSFGRKVTNSNQPQHF.

V gene TRBV9 combines with J gene TRBJ1-1, with unresolved D. CDR1 is SGDLS and CDR2 is YYNGEE in the germline V gene. The CDR3 runs to 12 residues. The V gene lost 6 bases and the J gene lost 1 base, with 7 bases spanning the gap. CDR3 nucleotides: TGTGCCAGCAACCGCGGGAACACTGAAGCTTTCTTT. Translation: CASNRGNTEAFF. The full variable domain, rest sourced from reference TRBV9 and TRBJ1-1, is DSGVTQTPKHLITATGQRVTLRCSPRSGDLSVYWYQQSLDQGLQFLIQYYNGEERAKGNILERFSAQQFPDLHSELNLSSLELGDSALYFCASNRGNTEAFFGQGTRLTVV.

This clone was seen only a few times. The genes are TRBV14 and TRBJ1-2, with D maybe TRBD1 (6 bases). CDR3 length: 16 amino acids. The V end lost 1 base, the J end lost 4 bases, and 16 bases lay between the germline ends. Germline CDR1 reads SGHDN; CDR2 reads FVKESK. CDR3 coding DNA: TGTGCCAGCAGCCAAGGGACAGCAGCCCAATTCTATGGCTACACCTTC. Its protein is CASSQGTAAQFYGYTF.

The chain recombines TRBV7-8 with TRBJ2-7, with 7 bases lining up with TRBD1. Germline V gene sequence: CDR1 SGHVS, CDR2 FQNEAQ. V shed 7 bases and J 3 bases; nucleotides not matched to a gene: 9. This CDR3 has 14 amino acids. DNA for the CDR3: TGTGCCAGCACCAAGACAGGGCGTAACTACGAGCAGTACTTC. Amino acids: CASTKTGRNYEQYF. Full variable domain (missing parts from reference TRBV7-8 and TRBJ2-7): GAGVSQSPRYKVAKRGQDVALRCDPISGHVSLFWYQQALGQGPEFLTYFQNEAQLDKSGLPSDRFFAERPEGSVSTLKIQRTQQEDSAVYLCASTKTGRNYEQYFGPGTRLTVT.

In this sample, this clone turned up a few times. This sequence joins TRBV13 and TRBJ2-2; D is uncertain. Germline V CDR1 and CDR2: PRHDT, FYEKMQ (reference sequence). The CDR3 sequence is 11 residues long. Trimming left V 2 bases short and J 7 bases short, with 2 bases between. The CDR3 spells CASSLYGELFF. For the CDR3, the DNA is TGTGCCAGCAGCTTATACGGGGAGCTGTTTTTT. Based on the CDR3 plus reference TRBV13 and TRBJ2-2, the full variable domain is AAGVIQSPRHLIKEKRETATLKCYPIPRHDTVYWYQQGPGQDPQFLISFYEKMQSDKGSIPDRFSAQQFSDYHSELNMSSLELGDSALYFCASSLYGELFFGEGSRLTVL.

This clone was seen just once. The V call is TRBV21-1, the J call TRBJ1-5. TRBV21-1 is described as a pseudogene. The CDR3 is 16 amino acids. The CDR3 region is CASSKAGRRRNQPQHF. Here the CDR3 DNA reads TGTGCCAGCAGCAAAGCTGGCCGGCGGCGCAATCAGCCCCAGCATTTT.

For this clone: One end of the junction does not line up with germline, which may come from a read error. This sequence joins TRBV7-7 and TRBJ2-3, with 11 nucleotides matching TRBD2. Germline lookup yields CDR1 SSHAT and CDR2 FNYEAQ (reference sequence). The length of the CDR3 is 15 residues. Here the CDR3 DNA reads TGTGCTAGCAGCAAACTGACTAGCGGGATTGATACGCAGTATTTT. Its translation: CASSKLTSGIDTQYF.

The gene calls are TRBV13 and TRBJ1-6; D remains unclear. Trimming stripped 0 bases from V and 0 bases from J, with 6 bases between. Per the germline V gene, CDR1 is PRHDT and CDR2 is FYEKMQ (reference sequence). The length of the CDR3 is 16 residues. CDR3: CASSLGFSSYNSPLHF. Here the CDR3 DNA reads TGTGCCAGCAGCTTAGGGTTCAGCTCCTATAATTCACCCCTCCACTTT.

This clone showed up just a few times. V usage is TRBV7-3 and J usage is TRBJ2-7; D possibly corresponds to TRBD2 (6 bases). The V end was cut by 1 base, the J end by 3 bases, with 7 bases between. CDR3 length: 13 amino acids. The germline V gene encodes CDR1 SGHTA and CDR2 FQGTGA. The CDR3 here is CASSLMGGYEQYF. CDR3 nucleotide sequence: TGTGCCAGCAGCTTAATGGGGGGCTACGAGCAGTACTTC.

The chain uses TRBV2 and TRBJ1-4; no reliable D call. Germline CDR1 reads SNHLY; CDR2 reads FYNNEI. Trimming pared 0 bases from V and 2 bases from J, leaving 7 bases between. This CDR3 comprises 15 residues. CDR3 residues: CASSEAGSTNEKLFF. Here the CDR3 DNA reads TGTGCCAGCAGTGAAGCGGGGAGTACTAATGAAAAACTGTTTTTT.

In DNA, the CDR3 is TGTGCCTGGAGTGTTCGGGCTGAAGCTTTCTTT. It encodes CAWSVRAEAFF. The V call is TRBV30, the J call TRBJ1-1; D unresolved. The CDR3 runs to 11 residues. The V gene lost 0 bases and the J gene lost 6 bases, with 5 bases spanning the gap. The germline V gene encodes CDR1 GTSNPN and CDR2 SVGIG (reference sequence).

The chain carries TRBV27 and TRBJ2-7; TRBD2 agrees at 13 bases. Germline lookup yields CDR1 MNHEY and CDR2 SMNVEV (reference sequence). The CDR3 has 16 residues. Trimming took 0 bases from V and 2 from J; bases not matched to a gene: 1. The CDR3: CASSLSGTSGAYEQYF. CDR3 DNA sequence: TGTGCCAGCAGTTTATCCGGGACTAGCGGGGCCTACGAGCAGTACTTC.

The V gene is TRBV9, the J gene TRBJ2-1; 8 nucleotides agree with TRBD2. The CDR3 totals 16 residues. Per the germline V gene, CDR1 is SGDLS and CDR2 is YYNGEE. The J segment lost 1 base and the V segment lost 2 bases, leaving 5 bases of the junction unmatched. CDR3 residues: CASSVTGTSSYNEQFF. The CDR3 DNA follows: TGTGCCAGCAGCGTGACCGGGACTAGTTCCTACAATGAGCAGTTCTTC. The full variable domain, in which reference TRBV9 and TRBJ2-1 provide the parts outside the CDR3, is DSGVTQTPKHLITATGQRVTLRCSPRSGDLSVYWYQQSLDQGLQFLIQYYNGEERAKGNILERFSAQQFPDLHSELNLSSLELGDSALYFCASSVTGTSSYNEQFFGPGTRLTVL.